There are a few counts of the clone carrying this T cell receptor (beta chain). Its target is not known. The whole isolated RNA underwent reverse transcription, so sequencing captured expressed TCRB transcripts. Libraries were prepared by immunoSEQ multiplex PCR; TCRdb keeps only in-frame clonotypes and omits some of them. The sample lists about 450,000 clones, roughly 11% occurring once. The data derive from a study of beta chain features in type 1 diabetes. General study points: Insertions were fewer and deletions more numerous at VDJ junctions in type 1 diabetes patients.

V was pared by 3 bases and J by 4 bases, with 11 bases of the junction left unmatched. The germline V gene encodes CDR1 SGDLS and CDR2 YYNGEE. This CDR3 contains 16 residues. The V call is TRBV9, the J call TRBJ2-3; 7 nucleotides match TRBD1. Input material: naive CD4+ T cells from blood. The clonotype originates from a woman aged 18-35 years in good health. This chain's CDR3 is CASSAFGRGMADTQYF. The CDR3 bases are TGTGCCAGCAGCGCCTTTGGCAGGGGGATGGCAGATACGCAGTATTTT.